This T cell receptor beta chain appears in the sequencing data of a study of shared clonotypes between healthy human individuals (dated by TCRdb to 2018 to 2021). Background on the whole study: The cohort included a few men and a couple of women between 18 and 49 years of age. To estimate repertoire size and how much clonotypes are shared between individuals, the study performed deep sequencing of blood TCR repertoires from a few healthy adults. Per donor, leukapheresis produced somewhere between about 0.94 and 8.9 billion PBMCs. To increase sequencing depth and limit assay-specific biases, TCR repertoire library preparation and sequencing were carried out by different laboratories using diverse techniques. For each donor, CD4 naive and CD4 memory were each given three plates, CD8 naive was given two plates, and CD8 memory was given one plate. Study-wide conclusions, independent of this receptor: When four donors were compared, the shared fraction of clonotypes was about 5.2% for naive CD4, over 3% for naive CD8, roughly 2.5% for memory CD4, and 0.4% for memory CD8. Sampling was limited to blood, and TCR repertoires in tissue likely differ from TCR repertoires in blood. Rarefaction of sorted-subset datasets indicated incomplete sequencing despite the large sequencing depth. Because the study included only a small number of donors, the genetic and exposure-history diversity represented was limited. Larger estimated clonotype richness was generally found for naive subsets than for memory subsets. Higher generation probabilities were observed for clonotypes shared by all four sorted-subset donors than for non-shared clonotypes. Pairwise subsampling indicated that sequencing depth was expected to affect the degree of clonotype sharing among donors.

Using the deep immunoSEQ assay, multiplex PCR amplified TCR CDR3 regions from genomic DNA. Extracted genomic DNA from each cell subset was distributed evenly across all wells of several immunoSEQ 96-well plates, and each plate was treated as a replicate. Each replicate PCR for sorted subsets received around 210 ng genomic DNA, equal to tens of thousands of T cell genomes. Purified libraries were measured with a Qubit 3.0 fluorometer, size-checked on a Bioanalyzer 2100, and measured again with the KAPA Library Quantification kit. Every immunoSEQ 96-well plate was sequenced on a dedicated single-read 150-cycle Illumina NextSeq 550 flow cell. On the study's bioinformatics: Because the immunoSEQ output held only junctional sequences and lacked quality scores, the filtering could not match the filtering applied to full-length reads. Sequences were annotated with PyIR, a Python wrapper for IgBLAST v1.9, and V/J genes and CDR3 were assigned using IMGT germline references. Reads were removed for weak V/J assignments (E-value above 1e-6), missing CDR3, stop codons, out-of-frame junctions, or ambiguous translated residues. V3J clonotypes were defined by identical inferred V gene, J gene, and CDR3 amino acid sequence. Percentage overlap between repertoires was calculated by dividing the number of shared unique clonotypes by the size of the smaller repertoire. Richness of each repertoire was evaluated using RTK rarefaction, the Chao1 estimator, and Recon v2.1 estimates of unobserved clonotypes. OLGA was used to compute generation probabilities for all TCRbeta clonotypes that the gDNA method yielded from a handful of donors. TCRdb re-hosts the immuneACCESS table, in-frame sequences only. Its copies lack some clones; in the studies checked, an unresolved V gene accounts for under half of them, and the cause for the rest is not known. V, J and clone size are those of that table, while D and trimming were read from the DNA. This sample holds roughly 550,000 clones; around 95% were observed only once. Jointly, the top ten make up about 0.11% of the sample.

This clone has just one count. The clone's antigen remains unknown. The sample holds no much larger clone one base away, and base qualities are not on file. Counted from cysteine to phenylalanine, this CDR3 has 14 amino acids. Only the CDR3 region is kept as DNA, spanning 42 bases read in frame from base 1. Taken from the germline V gene, the CDR1 and CDR2 loops are SNHLY and FYNNEI. V is pared back by 4 bases and J by 0 bases, with 7 bases lying between the germline termini. CD8 naive samples were obtained by positive selection for CCR7 among CD45RO-negative cells, yielding a CD45RA+CCR7+ population from which TemRA cells were excluded. Donors were healthy HIV-negative adults with no recently reported acute infections or vaccinations. Only Caucasian adults living in Nashville, Tennessee, USA were represented among the donors. Blood was obtained by leukapheresis, after which PBMCs were separated by Ficoll-Histopaque density gradient centrifugation and cryopreserved in liquid nitrogen vapor phase. Analytical flow cytometry was used to check the purity and quantity of every magnetically sorted T cell population. Each sorted fraction had its genomic DNA isolated and then quantified by UV absorbance on a Nanodrop 2000c.

What was sequenced was naive CD8+ T cells sorted from blood. This sample's cell subset or site label indicates: CD45RA+CCR7+. This chain is built from TRBV2 and TRBJ2-1; too little of a D gene remains to name it. The TCR sequence derives from a woman between 25 and 40 years old in good health. The CDR3: CASSARSSYNEQFF. The DNA reads TGTGCCAGCAGTGCCAGGAGCTCCTACAATGAGCAGTTCTTC.